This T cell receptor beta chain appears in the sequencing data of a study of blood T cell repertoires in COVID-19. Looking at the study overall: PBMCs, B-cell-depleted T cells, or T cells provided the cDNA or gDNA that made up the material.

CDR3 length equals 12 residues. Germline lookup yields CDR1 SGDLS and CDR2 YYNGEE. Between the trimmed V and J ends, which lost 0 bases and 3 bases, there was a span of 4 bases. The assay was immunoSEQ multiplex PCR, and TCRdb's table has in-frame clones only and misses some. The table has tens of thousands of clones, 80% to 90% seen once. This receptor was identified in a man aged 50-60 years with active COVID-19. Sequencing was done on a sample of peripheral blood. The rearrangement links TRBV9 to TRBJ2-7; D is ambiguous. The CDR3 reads CASSVDFYEQYF. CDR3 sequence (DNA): TGTGCCAGCAGCGTAGACTTCTACGAGCAGTACTTC.